A single sample is the source of the 13 T cell receptor beta chains below, sequenced in a study of glioma-infiltrating T cells after dendritic cell vaccination. The repertoire was sequenced with immunoSEQ multiplex PCR; TCRdb's copy has only in-frame clones and lacks some. The sample holds fewer than 110,000 clones, about four fifths seen once. The source was blood, collected before dendritic cell vaccination. These receptors were obtained from a human donor with glioblastoma.

The chain combines TRBV7-8 with TRBJ2-5; 7 nucleotides align to TRBD2. The J segment lost 3 bases and the V segment lost 4 bases, leaving 5 bases of the junction unmatched. This CDR3 is built from 14 residues. Germline CDR1 reads SGHVS; CDR2 reads FQNEAQ. The CDR3 loop is CASSSSRGEETQYF. CDR3 bases: TGTGCCAGCAGCTCATCCCGGGGGGAAGAGACCCAGTACTTC.

This rearrangement joins TRBV19 to TRBJ1-1; D ambiguous. Trimming stripped 3 bases from V and 4 bases from J, with 9 bases between. Germline-derived CDR1 and CDR2 are LNHDA and SQIVND (reference sequence). The CDR3 spans 13 residues. CDR3 sequence: CASSMAGFTEAFF. The CDR3 DNA reads TGTGCCAGTAGTATGGCCGGGTTCACTGAAGCTTTCTTT.

This chain uses TRBV10-3 with TRBJ2-2; TRBD1 matches at 10 bases. In germline, CDR1 is ENHRY, CDR2 SYGVKD. The CDR3 covers 17 residues. V lost 1 base, J lost 2 bases, and 4 bases stayed unmatched. CDR3 sequence reads: CAISEWGQGLNTGELFF. The DNA for the CDR3 is TGTGCCATCAGTGAGTGGGGACAGGGGTTAAACACCGGGGAGCTGTTTTTT.

The V gene is TRBV19, the J gene TRBJ1-2; no firm D call. This CDR3 spans 11 amino acids. Germline V CDR1 and CDR2: LNHDA, SQIVND (reference sequence). The V gene lost 11 bases and the J gene lost 4 bases, with 11 bases spanning the gap. CDR3 sequence (DNA): TGTGCCCTGGGCGATCTCTATGGCTACACCTTC. Protein: CALGDLYGYTF.

In this sample, this clone turned up many times. The rearrangement links TRBV7-9 to TRBJ1-5, with TRBD1 matching over 8 bases. CDR3 length: 13 residues. Trimming removed 9 bases from V and 3 bases from J; junction bases left unmatched: 4. CDR1 is SEHNR and CDR2 is FQNEAQ in the germline V gene (reference sequence). CDR3 protein: CASGQGFNQPQHF. As DNA, the CDR3 is TGTGCCAGTGGACAGGGATTCAATCAGCCCCAGCATTTT.

The chain recombines TRBV9 with TRBJ2-7; 8 bases agree with TRBD2. The CDR3 totals 15 residues. The germline gives CDR1 SGDLS, CDR2 YYNGEE. The V gene end was trimmed by 4 bases and the J gene end by 7 bases; junction bases not matched to a gene: 13. This CDR3 is CASSPPGGPVIEQYF. The DNA for the CDR3 is TGTGCCAGCAGCCCCCCGGGGGGGCCGGTGATAGAGCAGTACTTC.

The chain uses TRBV30 and TRBJ2-2; possible D gene TRBD2, 5 bases. This CDR3 is built from 13 residues. Trimming removed 5 bases at V and 4 bases at J, with 11 bases between. Germline-derived CDR1 and CDR2 are GTSNPN and SVGIG (reference sequence). CDR3 protein: CAWVWRPTGELFF. The CDR3 DNA follows: TGTGCCTGGGTCTGGAGGCCCACCGGGGAGCTGTTTTTT. The full variable domain, completed using reference TRBV30 and TRBJ2-2, is SQTIHQWPATLVQPVGSPLSLECTVEGTSNPNLYWYRQAAGRGLQLLFYSVGIGQISSEVPQNLSASRPQDRQFILSSKKLLLSDSGFYLCAWVWRPTGELFFGEGSRLTVL.

The chain links TRBV30 to TRBJ2-7; unclear D gene. This CDR3 has 13 residues. V lost 0 bases, J lost 3 bases, and 9 bases lay in between. The V gene's germline CDR1 is GTSNPN and CDR2 SVGIG (reference sequence). The CDR3 reads CAWSVNTRYEQYF. The CDR3, as DNA: TGTGCCTGGAGTGTAAACACCCGCTACGAGCAGTACTTC.

The chain is built from TRBV14 and TRBJ1-6; no clear D. V was cut by 0 bases and J by 9 bases, with 9 bases left in between. The CDR3 has 14 residues. Germline CDR1 is SGHDN and CDR2 is FVKESK. The CDR3 reads CASSQENPISPLHF. In DNA form, the CDR3 reads TGTGCCAGCAGCCAAGAAAATCCAATTTCACCCCTCCACTTT.

The chain employs TRBV5-1 and TRBJ1-2; D might be TRBD1 (5 bases). V was trimmed by 4 bases and J by 6 bases, leaving 13 bases between them. Germline loops: CDR1 SGHRS, CDR2 YFSETQ. This CDR3 comprises 13 residues. The CDR3 DNA reads TGCGCCAGCAGCCCCCGGGACTTGGATGGCTACACCTTC. Protein product: CASSPRDLDGYTF.

This chain connects TRBV11-3 to TRBJ2-3, with 9 bases that match TRBD2. The junction had 1 base not matched to a gene; V was cut back by 3 bases and J by 0 bases. This CDR3 is built from 15 residues. Per the germline V gene, CDR1 is SGHNT and CDR2 is YENEEA. In nucleotides, the CDR3 is TGTGCCAGCAGCTTGGGACTAGCTAGCACAGATACGCAGTATTTT. Translated, it gives CASSLGLASTDTQYF.

This rearrangement joins TRBV10-3 to TRBJ2-3, with 13 positions matching TRBD2. Unmatched junction bases numbered 3, after V lost 5 bases and J lost 1 base. The CDR3 sequence is 16 residues long. CDR1 and CDR2 (germline): ENHRY, SYGVKD. The CDR3 sequence: CAISTGTSGGTDTQYF. DNA for the CDR3: TGTGCCATCAGTACGGGGACTAGCGGGGGCACAGATACGCAGTATTTT.

This chain connects TRBV25-1 to TRBJ2-3; 9 nucleotides align to TRBD2. The CDR3 extends over 17 amino acids. Germline loops: CDR1 MGHDK, CDR2 SYGVNS. V trimming: 0 bases; J trimming: 5 bases; junction bases outside the gene matches: 9. The CDR3 sequence is CASSEYRGGGAGDTQYF. CDR3 bases: TGTGCCAGCAGTGAATATAGGGGCGGGGGGGCCGGAGATACGCAGTATTTT.